Detailed here is one T cell receptor (beta chain). Its antigen is not known. This sample was included in a study of T cells in localized non-small cell lung cancer. Study results and limitations: Sequencing involved a lone tumor region, leaving heterogeneity possible. Longer overall survival associated with higher blood T cell density; shorter survival with higher adjacent-lung clonality. Within adjacent lung there appeared a median around 55 of the top 100 tumor clones. Among the tissues sampled, uninvolved adjacent lung had the highest T cell clonality, above tumor.

The CDR3 length is 17 residues. Germline V gene lookup returns CDR1 MGHRA and CDR2 YSYEKL. The V gene lost 2 bases and the J gene lost 5 bases, with 18 bases spanning the gap. Generated by immunoSEQ multiplex PCR, the TCRdb table keeps only in-frame clones and is missing some. The sample lists around 26,000 clones; approximately 90% were seen once. This clonotype was sampled from a female donor older than 55 with stage II squamous cell lung carcinoma. The source was peripheral blood, collected before any cancer treatment. The chain couples TRBV4-1 to TRBJ1-4; possible D gene TRBD1, 5 bases. The CDR3 DNA reads TGCGCCAGCAGCCAACCGGGAACAGGCGTTGGCAATGAAAAACTGTTTTTT. Translation: CASSQPGTGVGNEKLFF.